This T cell receptor beta chain appears in the sequencing data of a study of T cells after yellow fever vaccination (dated by TCRdb to about 2019). With respect to the entire study: Libraries from fractions with low cell numbers were prepared with the SMART-Seq v4 Ultra Low Input RNA kit. To follow T-cell clones before and after primary and booster YFV17D yellow fever vaccination, bulk TCR alpha and beta repertoires were sequenced over time. Two healthy male donors, one aged 18 to 30 and one aged 30 to 39 years, were included in the cohort. Blood was drawn at multiple timepoints before and after primary and secondary immunization, with bulk PBMC replicates and cell subsets isolated. The research as a whole found: A small fraction of clonotypes showed up in both the CD4 and CD8 compartments, probably as a result of convergent recombination. The secondary T-cell response was weaker than the primary response but faster, peaking on day 5 instead of day 15. Because the study included only two donors, the extent to which the findings can be generalized is limited. Because abundant contaminating clonotypes from the bulk population could be contained in FACS-sorted repertoires, computational filtering was required. Most clones expanded after primary vaccination were re-detected after the booster (96% of CD4 and around 88% of CD8), suggesting broad memory maintenance.

Its CDR3 holds 12 amino acids, cysteine through phenylalanine. Just CDR3 DNA is preserved here, 36 bases in frame from base 1. V and J lose 0 bases and 7 bases, and a span of 6 bases separates them. The germline V gene specifies SGHTA as CDR1 and FQGNSA as CDR2. What this sample's treatment or condition label stands for: live attenuated yellow fever vaccine strain. PBMCs were isolated from peripheral blood using a standard Ficoll-Paque protocol. CD4 and CD8 T-cell fractions were isolated with Dynabeads CD4 and CD8 positive selection kits. RNA was extracted with TriZol from bulk PBMCs, CD4 and CD8 fractions, and dextramer-positive and dextramer-negative fractions. This clonotype was seen ten or more times. What antigen it recognizes has not been identified. No clone much larger than this one lies a single base away; base qualities are absent. Synthesis of TCR cDNA relied on 5'RACE template switching, a step that introduced a universal primer site along with unique molecular identifiers. cDNA synthesis was primed from both the TCR alpha and TCR beta constant segments. Library amplification involved two PCR steps, and the second step added sample barcodes and sequencing adapters. Sequencing of the libraries was done on either Illumina HiSeq 2500 (2x100 bp) or NovaSeq (2x150 bp). The study's own analysis went as follows. MIGEC handled demultiplexing of reads and collapsing into UMI consensus sequences, while MiXCR performed V(D)J alignment. Vaccine-responding clonotypes were identified with edgeR using replicate PBMC samples, with FDR below 0.01 and a log2 fold change above 5 up to day 15 being required. Bulk clonotypes were assigned CD4 or CD8 identity according to which sequenced CD4 or CD8 repertoire held them at higher abundance. In TCRdb, the public reads were trimmed at Q25 with fastp and aligned with MiXCR, with productive beta chains retained. Entries that share a CDR3 protein sequence are merged under the most common genes and DNA. What appears here as the V and J calls and clone size reflects TCRdb's work, not the paper's. This sample lists approximately 120,000 distinct CDR3 sequences; about 7.4% were detected once. Of the sample, roughly 2.5% is held by the ten largest clones.

Recombination joined TRBV7-2 with TRBJ2-5; the D gene remains uncertain. The sequence was obtained from a man aged 18 to 35 who received the YFV17D yellow fever vaccine. The material was CD4+ T cells sorted from PBMCs, obtained more than 8 days after the first yellow fever vaccination. CDR3 region: CASSLAIGTQYF. The DNA sequence follows: TGTGCCAGCAGCTTAGCCATAGGGACCCAGTACTTC.